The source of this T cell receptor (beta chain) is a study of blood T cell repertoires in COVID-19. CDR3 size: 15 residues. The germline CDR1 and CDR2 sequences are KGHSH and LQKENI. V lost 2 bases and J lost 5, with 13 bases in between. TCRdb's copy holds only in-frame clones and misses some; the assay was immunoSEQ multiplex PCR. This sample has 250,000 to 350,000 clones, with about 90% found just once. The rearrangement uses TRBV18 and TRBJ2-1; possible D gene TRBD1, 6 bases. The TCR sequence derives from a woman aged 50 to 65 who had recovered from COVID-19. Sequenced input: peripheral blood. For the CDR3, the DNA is TGTGCCAGCTCACCAGGGGCAGGGGTGGACAATGAGCAGTTCTTC. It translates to CASSPGAGVDNEQFF.